This T cell receptor beta chain is drawn from a study of cytomegalovirus exposure and HLA in healthy donors. This clone was counted once. Its antigen remains unknown. The study ran its PCR with 60 Vbeta and 13 Jbeta primers. TCRdb's copy holds only in-frame clones and misses some; the assay was immunoSEQ multiplex PCR. The sample contains about 130,000 clones, more than 75% of which appear only once. Findings of the study overall: High specificity and sensitivity for cytomegalovirus status were reported for the classifier. Further analysis, carried out later, found HLA-associated TCR beta chains more clonally expanded than equally common other chains. On later analysis, the bulk of CMV-associated TCR beta chains appeared to be HLA-restricted.

Participants comprised healthy donors of bone marrow. The V and J ends lost 6 bases and 0 bases respectively, with 14 bases between them. The CDR3 is 15 amino acids. Germline values: CDR1 SGHTA, CDR2 FQGNSA. The clonotype originates from a young man in good health and CMV-seronegative. Material for sequencing was PBMCs. The genes are TRBV7-2 and TRBJ2-5; D possibly corresponds to TRBD2 (6 bases). CDR3 region: CASSTIAAYQETQYF. The DNA of the CDR3 is TGTGCCAGCAGTACTATAGCGGCGTACCAAGAGACCCAGTACTTC.